Shown below are 16 T cell receptor beta chains from a single sample sequenced in a study of T cell repertoires in cytomegalovirus infection. TCRdb ran MiXCR on the reads and lists one entry per CDR3 protein. Of about 340,000 distinct CDR3 sequences in the sample, 25% to 30% were seen once. Their recognized antigens are unknown. The sequences come from cultured PBMCs, collected from culture after CMV antigen stimulation. The receptor source for this set is a human donor in good health (CMV status not recorded). Some clones in this sample may be carry-over from other donors' samples.

The table lists this clonotype with a few counts. The V call is TRBV27, the J call TRBJ2-7; possible D gene TRBD1, 6 bases. The CDR3 runs to 13 residues. With 6 bases removed from V and 1 base from J, the gap between germline ends came to 10 bases. From germline, CDR1 is MNHEY and CDR2 SMNVEV (reference sequence). CDR3 loop: CASRVRGSYEQYF. CDR3 bases: TGTGCCAGCAGGGTAAGGGGGTCCTACGAGCAGTACTTC.

This clonotype showed up just a few times. The V call is TRBV5-4, the J call TRBJ2-3; D gene ambiguous. The CDR3 totals 13 residues. The germline V gene has CDR1 SGHNT and CDR2 YYREEE (reference sequence). V was cut by 0 bases and J by 4 bases, with 6 bases left in between. The CDR3 coding sequence is TGTGCCAGCAGCTTGGAACCGGCAGATACGCAGTATTTT. This encodes CASSLEPADTQYF.

This clonotype has a count of ten or more. The rearrangement uses TRBV5-4 and TRBJ1-4; D is ambiguous. V was cut by 0 bases and J by 8 bases, with 8 bases left in between. CDR1 is SGHNT, CDR2 YYREEE, per germline (reference sequence). The CDR3 spans 13 residues. The DNA of the CDR3 is TGTGCCAGCAGCTTGGGAGGACGAGAAAAACTGTTTTTT. Its protein product is CASSLGGREKLFF.

This clonotype was counted only a few times. This chain joins TRBV7-8 and TRBJ1-2; possibly TRBD1 for D (5 bases). Germline-derived CDR1 and CDR2 are SGHVS and FQNEAQ. This CDR3 is built from 14 residues. Trimming cost V 5 bases and J 6 bases, with 16 bases left between them. CDR3 nucleotide sequence: TGTGCCAGCAGCGCCGCCGCGGCAGGGAATGGCTACACCTTC. This sequence encodes CASSAAAAGNGYTF. Complete variable domain (other parts from reference TRBV7-8 and TRBJ1-2): GAGVSQSPRYKVAKRGQDVALRCDPISGHVSLFWYQQALGQGPEFLTYFQNEAQLDKSGLPSDRFFAERPEGSVSTLKIQRTQQEDSAVYLCASSAAAAGNGYTFGSGTRLTVV.

The CDR3 nucleotides read TGTGCCAGCAGCCAGGGCGCGGTAAAAAACATTCAGTACTTC. Protein: CASSQGAVKNIQYF. V gene TRBV7-2 combines with J gene TRBJ2-4; tentative D call: TRBD1 (5 bases). The germline V gene encodes CDR1 SGHTA and CDR2 FQGNSA. The CDR3 contains 14 residues. V lost 5 bases and J lost 4, with 12 bases in between.

J is TRBJ1-5 and V is TRBV28; possibly TRBD1 for D (6 bases). The CDR3 spans 14 residues. V dropped 5 bases and J dropped 7 bases, with 15 bases sitting between them. CDR1 MDHEN and CDR2 SYDVKM come from the germline V gene. The CDR3 region is CASSAMTGNQPQHF. CDR3 sequence (DNA): TGTGCCAGCAGTGCCATGACAGGTAACCAGCCCCAGCATTTT.

This clonotype has just a few counts. The chain recombines TRBV18 with TRBJ1-5; D unclear. CDR1 and CDR2 from the germline V gene are KGHSH and LQKENI. Trimming took 0 bases from V and 4 from J, leaving 7 bases between them. The CDR3 has 14 residues. The CDR3 region is CASSPPGVNQPQHF. CDR3 nucleotide sequence: TGTGCCAGCTCACCACCTGGGGTTAATCAGCCCCAGCATTTT.

This sequence joins TRBV6-2 or TRBV6-3 and TRBJ2-7, with D hard to call. CDR1 MNHEY and CDR2 SVGEGT come from the germline V gene. V lost 0 bases, J lost 1 base, and 4 bases lay in between. The CDR3 contains 13 residues. DNA for the CDR3: TGTGCCAGCAGTTACTCCCTTTCCTACGAGCAGTACTTC. Translated: CASSYSLSYEQYF.

The chain couples TRBV18 to TRBJ2-1; tentatively, D is TRBD1 or TRBD2 (5 bases each). The CDR3 totals 14 residues. The germline gives CDR1 KGHSH, CDR2 LQKENI. V was pared by 5 bases and J by 5 bases, with 13 bases between. As DNA, the CDR3 is TGTGCCAGCTCAATCCGGGGCTTAGACAATGAGCAGTTCTTC. Translation gives CASSIRGLDNEQFF.

The V call is TRBV6-1, the J call TRBJ2-2; no definite D call. The CDR3 contains 15 residues. The germline V gene encodes CDR1 MNHNS and CDR2 SASEGT. Trimming removed 3 bases at V and 5 bases at J, with 13 bases between. CDR3 sequence: CASSDTPPGTGELFF. The CDR3 nucleotides read TGTGCCAGCAGTGACACTCCCCCTGGTACCGGGGAGCTGTTTTTT.

This clonotype was counted a few times. The rearrangement links TRBV7-9 to TRBJ2-1; D gene uncertain. CDR1 is SEHNR, CDR2 FQNEAQ, per germline (reference sequence). V was cut by 4 bases and J by 6 bases, with 13 bases left in between. This CDR3 has 14 residues. CDR3: CASSSRGSPNEQFF. The CDR3 bases are TGTGCCAGCAGCTCTAGAGGTAGTCCCAATGAGCAGTTCTTC.

The chain uses TRBV7-3 and TRBJ2-3; D might be TRBD1 (5 bases). Looked up from germline, CDR1 is SGHTA and CDR2 is FQGTGA. V lost 5 bases and J 4 bases, leaving 16 bases between the germline ends. This CDR3 has 15 residues. CDR3 nucleotides: TGTGCCAGCAGCCCCCAGGGCGGCAAGCCAGATACGCAGTATTTT. Its protein is CASSPQGGKPDTQYF.

This sequence joins TRBV12-5 and TRBJ2-1; 7 bases map to TRBD2. V trimming: 7 bases; J trimming: 6 bases; junction bases outside the gene matches: 15. From germline, CDR1 is LGHNT and CDR2 FRNRAP. CDR3 length: 16 amino acids. CDR3 sequence: CASAPPRGGPPNEQFF. Here the CDR3 DNA reads TGTGCTAGTGCTCCCCCGCGGGGAGGGCCCCCCAATGAGCAGTTCTTC.

In its sample, this clonotype was seen a few times. The V gene is TRBV12-3 or TRBV12-4, the J gene TRBJ2-7, with a possible D match to TRBD2 (5 bases). This CDR3 has 14 amino acids. Trimming took off 1 base at V and 9 bases at J, with 16 bases between the two ends. In DNA, the CDR3 is TGTGCCAGCAGTTTAGGACTCGGACGGGATGGGCAGTACTTC. Translated: CASSLGLGRDGQYF.

The chain has TRBV7-3 and TRBJ2-7; D is perhaps TRBD2 (7 bases). The V end lost 4 bases, the J end lost 5 bases, and 12 bases lay between the germline ends. CDR3 length: 13 residues. Germline loops: CDR1 SGHTA, CDR2 FQGTGA. CDR3 loop: CASSYGGGDEQYF. CDR3 sequence (DNA): TGTGCCAGCAGCTACGGAGGGGGGGACGAGCAGTACTTC.

The chain couples TRBV3-1 to TRBJ2-6; D not certain. The CDR3 covers 16 residues. The V and J ends lost 0 bases and 1 base respectively, with 7 bases between them. Germline V gene data show CDR1 as LGHDT and CDR2 as YNNKEL (reference sequence). DNA of the CDR3: TGTGCCAGCAGCCAAGATCTAAAGTCTGGGGCCAACGTCCTGACTTTC. It is translated as CASSQDLKSGANVLTF.